The rows below give T cell receptor beta chains drawn from one sample of a study of blood T cell repertoires in COVID-19. The table came from immunoSEQ multiplex PCR; TCRdb's copy has only in-frame clones and leaves some out. The profile shows approximately 45,000 clones, about 87% of them singletons. Sequenced material: peripheral blood. The origin of the receptors is a human donor in a cohort sampled during active COVID-19. Both conserved end residues are part of each CDR3. The order of the fields is clone size, CDR3 length, V gene, J gene, D gene, CDR3 protein, CDR3 DNA. A D gene is named only where the DNA matches it firmly. Some rows mark clone size as missing; the rest say once, few, many or name a class of expanded clone.

>NA|17|TRBV7-6|TRBJ2-7|TRBD2
CASSRVVGLAGFGEQYF
TGTGCCAGCAGCAGAGTGGTTGGACTAGCGGGATTCGGCGAGCAGTACTTC
>NA|16|TRBV11-2|TRBJ2-1|NA
CASSLVRDRTYNEQFF
TGTGCCAGCAGCTTAGTGCGGGACAGAACTTACAATGAGCAGTTCTTC
>NA|15|TRBV5-1|TRBJ2-7|TRBD2
CASSPLTSGSYEQYF
TGCGCCAGCAGCCCACTGACTAGCGGGAGTTACGAGCAGTACTTC
>NA|11|TRBV7-9|TRBJ2-3|TRBD2
CASTEGTSLYF
TGTGCCAGCACGGAGGGGACTAGCCTGTATTTT
>NA|15|TRBV28|TRBJ1-2|TRBD1
CAIKPRDRGNYGYTF
TGTGCCATCAAACCCCGTGACAGGGGGAACTATGGCTACACCTTC
>NA|15|TRBV29-1|TRBJ1-2|NA
CSVGSGGTTGYGYTF
TGCAGCGTTGGATCGGGAGGGACGACTGGATATGGCTACACCTTC
>NA|17|TRBV7-3|TRBJ2-1|TRBD2
CASSHLAGGPYINEQFF
TGTGCCAGCAGCCACCTAGCGGGAGGGCCGTATATCAATGAGCAGTTCTTC
>NA|15|TRBV5-1|TRBJ2-3|NA
CASSSGREALDTQYF
TGCGCCAGCAGCTCCGGCAGGGAGGCGTTAGATACGCAGTATTTT
>NA|15|TRBV9|TRBJ2-5|TRBD2
CASSKRTSGKETQYF
TGTGCCAGCAGCAAGCGGACTAGCGGGAAAGAGACCCAGTACTTC
>NA|13|TRBV6-5|TRBJ2-7|NA
CARSQQGSYEQYF
TGTGCCAGATCACAACAGGGTTCCTACGAGCAGTACTTC
>NA|15|TRBV5-5|TRBJ1-6|TRBD1
CASSWGQGSHSPLHF
TGTGCCAGCAGCTGGGGACAGGGCTCGCATTCACCCCTCCACTTT
>NA|14|TRBV29-1|TRBJ2-3|TRBD2
CSVEMTSGVTTQYF
TGCAGCGTTGAAATGACTAGCGGCGTAACTACGCAGTATTTT
>NA|15|TRBV5-4|TRBJ2-3|TRBD2
CASSLGGRASDTQYF
TGTGCCAGCAGCTTGGGCGGGAGGGCCTCTGATACGCAGTATTTT
>NA|14|TRBV7-8|TRBJ2-7|NA
CASSPPGGADEQYF
TGTGCCAGCAGCCCTCCAGGCGGGGCTGACGAGCAGTACTTC
>NA|14|TRBV4-1|TRBJ2-1|NA
CASSQDDSHNEQFF
TGCGCCAGCAGCCAAGATGACAGCCACAATGAGCAGTTCTTC
>NA|16|TRBV6-5|TRBJ2-7|TRBD2
CASSYSRTGLAYEQYF
TGTGCCAGCAGTTACTCTCGAACGGGACTAGCTTACGAGCAGTACTTC
>NA|16|TRBV9|TRBJ1-1|NA
CASSVGPGVMNTEAFF
TGTGCCAGCAGCGTAGGCCCAGGGGTCATGAACACTGAAGCTTTCTTT
>NA|15|TRBV28|TRBJ1-4|NA
CASSLPPGMGEKLFF
TGTGCCAGCAGTTTACCTCCGGGGATGGGTGAAAAACTGTTTTTT
>NA|17|TRBV19|TRBJ2-3|NA
CASSNPRGSGGTDTQYF
TGTGCCAGTAGTAACCCCCGGGGGAGCGGTGGCACAGATACGCAGTATTTT
>NA|17|TRBV7-9|TRBJ2-1|TRBD2
CASSPQVAGGPYNEQFF
TGTGCCAGCAGTCCTCAGGTAGCGGGAGGTCCATACAATGAGCAGTTCTTC
>NA|13|TRBV3-1/TRBV3-2|TRBJ2-5|NA
CASSDRSTETQYF
TGTGCCAGCAGCGACAGATCAACAGAGACCCAGTACTTC
>NA|16|TRBV2|TRBJ2-1|TRBD2
CASSEAGTSGTNEQFF
TGTGCCAGCAGTGAAGCCGGGACTAGCGGGACAAATGAGCAGTTCTTC
>NA|12|TRBV6-5|TRBJ1-6|NA
CASSYRGSPLHF
TGTGCCAGCAGTTACAGGGGATCACCCCTCCACTTT
>NA|13|TRBV6-5|TRBJ2-5|NA
CASSYSIVESQYF
TGTGCCAGCAGTTACTCAATAGTAGAGTCCCAGTACTTC
>few|15|TRBV30|TRBJ2-1|TRBD2
CAWRPLAGVTNEQFF
TGTGCCTGGAGGCCACTAGCGGGAGTGACCAATGAGCAGTTCTTC
>NA|11|TRBV6-2/TRBV6-3|TRBJ2-5|NA
CASSFSETQYF
TGTGCCAGCAGTTTTTCTGAGACCCAGTACTTC
>NA|13|TRBV12-3/TRBV12-4|TRBJ2-7|NA
CASSFEIDYEQYF
TGTGCCAGCAGTTTCGAGATAGACTACGAGCAGTACTTC
>NA|12|TRBV24-1|TRBJ1-3|NA
CATSDPDKTIYF
TGTGCCACCAGTGACCCTGACAAGACCATATATTTT
>NA|17|TRBV28|TRBJ2-5|NA
CASSFPRAVGYQETQYF
TGTGCCAGCAGTTTCCCTCGAGCGGTGGGGTACCAAGAGACCCAGTACTTC
>NA|14|TRBV19|TRBJ1-3|NA
CASSIPSSGNTIYF
TGTGCCAGTAGTATTCCGAGCTCTGGAAACACCATATATTTT
>NA|12|TRBV2|TRBJ2-5|NA
CASSTRGGTQYF
TGTGCCAGCAGTACACGTGGAGGAACCCAGTACTTC
>NA|15|TRBV5-1|TRBJ2-1|TRBD1
CASSFPGGSYNEQFF
TGCGCCAGCAGCTTTCCAGGGGGCTCCTACAATGAGCAGTTCTTC
>NA|19|TRBV5-1|TRBJ2-7|NA
CASSLGGTQNPPLYYEQYF
TGCGCCAGCAGCTTGGGGGGGACTCAAAATCCCCCCCTCTACTACGAGCAGTACTTC
>NA|14|TRBV20-1|TRBJ2-1|NA
CSASRLALHNEQFF
TGCAGTGCTAGTCGGCTAGCGCTGCACAATGAGCAGTTCTTC
>NA|13|TRBV7-2|TRBJ2-3|NA
CATREARTDTQYF
TGTGCCACCAGGGAGGCCCGCACAGATACGCAGTATTTT
>NA|13|TRBV2|TRBJ2-5|NA
CASSGSSGETQYF
TGTGCCAGCAGTGGGTCGTCGGGAGAGACCCAGTACTTC
>NA|13|TRBV18|TRBJ2-1|TRBD2
CASSLGLEAEQFF
TGTGCCAGCTCATTAGGACTAGAAGCTGAGCAGTTCTTC
>NA|13|TRBV6-5|TRBJ2-2|NA
CASRRTFDGELFF
TGTGCCAGCAGGCGGACTTTCGACGGGGAGCTGTTTTTT
>NA|18|TRBV19|TRBJ1-5|NA
CASTGRGGTGASNQPQHF
TGTGCCAGCACGGGCAGGGGAGGGACCGGGGCTAGCAATCAGCCCCAGCATTTT
>once|15|TRBV27|TRBJ2-1|TRBD1
CASSPQGQGSNEQFF
TGTGCCAGCAGTCCTCAAGGACAGGGGTCAAATGAGCAGTTCTTC
>once|16|TRBV9|TRBJ2-3|TRBD2
CASSVGGGRTTDTQYF
TGTGCCAGCAGCGTAGGTGGCGGGAGGACGACAGATACGCAGTATTTT
>few|13|TRBV30|TRBJ2-1|TRBD2
CACPGGDSIEQFF
TGTGCCTGCCCCGGGGGGGACTCCATAGAGCAGTTCTTC
>NA|14|TRBV27|TRBJ1-1|TRBD1
CASSLTGVNTEAFF
TGTGCCAGCAGTTTGACAGGGGTAAACACTGAAGCTTTCTTT
>once|17|TRBV7-9|TRBJ2-5|TRBD2
CASSSGTSGRKQETQYF
TGTGCCAGCAGCTCCGGGACTAGCGGGAGGAAACAAGAGACCCAGTACTTC
>NA|14|TRBV7-9|TRBJ2-7|TRBD2
CASSRRDYGYEQYF
TGTGCCAGCAGCAGAAGGGACTATGGCTACGAGCAGTACTTC
>NA|11|TRBV18|TRBJ2-5|NA
CASSPEETQYF
TGTGCCAGCTCACCCGAAGAGACCCAGTACTTC
>once|15|TRBV7-9|TRBJ2-5|TRBD2
CASSKNSGGRETQYF
TGTGCCAGCAGCAAAAATTCGGGAGGGAGAGAGACCCAGTACTTC
>NA|15|TRBV6-6|TRBJ1-1|TRBD1
CASRAGTGVGTEAFF
TGTGCCAGCAGGGCCGGGACAGGGGTTGGCACTGAAGCTTTCTTT
>once|14|TRBV30|TRBJ1-2|NA
CAWRSVRANYGYTF
TGTGCCTGGAGGTCGGTCAGGGCTAACTATGGCTACACCTTC
>NA|15|TRBV5-6|TRBJ2-7|TRBD1
CASSLVGQELYEQYF
TGTGCCAGCAGCTTGGTTGGACAGGAGCTCTACGAGCAGTACTTC
>once|17|TRBV27|TRBJ1-2|NA
CASSFRQGPLANYGYTF
TGTGCCAGCAGTTTTCGCCAGGGGCCCCTAGCTAACTATGGCTACACCTTC
>few|15|TRBV24-1|TRBJ2-7|NA
CATSDPRVTRYEQYF
TGTGCCACCAGTGATCCCAGGGTGACCCGCTACGAGCAGTACTTC
>NA|12|TRBV7-2|TRBJ2-1|NA
CASSTMNNEQFF
TGTGCCAGCAGCACTATGAACAATGAGCAGTTCTTC
>NA|13|TRBV5-1|TRBJ2-7|TRBD1
CASSRDRGNEQYF
TGCGCCAGCAGCCGGGACAGGGGAAACGAGCAGTACTTC